Below are 29 T cell receptor beta chains sequenced from a single sample in a study of blood T cell repertoires in COVID-19. Using immunoSEQ multiplex PCR, the repertoire was profiled, and TCRdb retains in-frame clones only, with some absent. The data contain about 230,000 clones, 70% to 85% of them singletons. Input material: PBMCs or T cells enriched from blood (not recorded which). These receptors all come from a man aged 60 to 75 who had recovered from COVID-19.

The chain links TRBV19 to TRBJ1-2; 7 bases fit TRBD1. The V segment lost 5 bases and the J segment 10 bases; nucleotides outside the gene matches: 16. The CDR3 runs to 15 residues. Germline V lookup: CDR1 LNHDA, CDR2 SQIVND (reference sequence). The CDR3 sequence: CASSVQTGFLGDYTF. Here the CDR3 DNA reads TGTGCCAGTAGTGTCCAGACAGGGTTTCTCGGAGACTACACCTTC.

The J gene is TRBJ2-2, the V gene TRBV5-6, with D perhaps TRBD2 (5 bases). Trimming stripped 2 bases from V and 0 bases from J, with 8 bases between. Germline CDR1 is SGHDT and CDR2 is YYEEEE. CDR3 length: 15 amino acids. DNA for the CDR3: TGTGCCAGCAGCTTTAGCGTTACGAACACCGGGGAGCTGTTTTTT. Its translation is CASSFSVTNTGELFF.

This clone showed up just a few times. The chain recombines TRBV11-2 with TRBJ2-2; D is perhaps TRBD2 (6 bases). V was shortened by 5 bases and J by 6 bases, with 16 bases between the two germline ends. Germline assignment: CDR1 SGHAT and CDR2 FQNNGV. The CDR3 has 15 residues. DNA for the CDR3: TGTGCCAGCAGCATCCGGGACTCCTTGTCCGGGGAGCTGTTTTTT. Amino acid sequence: CASSIRDSLSGELFF.

This clone has more than one count but fewer than ten. The rearrangement links TRBV19 to TRBJ1-5; 7 bases match TRBD1. Per germline, CDR1 LNHDA and CDR2 SQIVND (reference sequence). The CDR3 covers 15 residues. V was pared by 4 bases and J by 7 bases, with 10 bases of the junction left unmatched. This chain's CDR3 is CASSRRTGNGQPQHF. The CDR3 nucleotides read TGTGCCAGTAGTAGACGGACAGGTAATGGCCAGCCCCAGCATTTT.

The chain combines TRBV5-1 with TRBJ2-3, with 9 bases aligning to TRBD2. Germline CDR1 and CDR2: SGHRS and YFSETQ. V gave up 1 base and J gave up 3 bases; unmatched junction bases: 6. The CDR3 has 16 amino acids. The CDR3 nucleotides read TGCGCCAGCAGCTTGTCTGGCGGGGGGGCAACAGATACGCAGTATTTT. Protein sequence: CASSLSGGGATDTQYF.

The chain joins TRBV6-5 to TRBJ1-1; D is unclear. The CDR3 sequence is 14 residues long. Germline V gene data show CDR1 as MNHEY and CDR2 as SVGAGI. Trimming removed 4 bases at V and 1 base at J, with 10 bases between. CDR3 protein: CASSSREGNTEAFF. The CDR3 coding sequence is TGTGCCAGCAGTTCGAGGGAGGGGAACACTGAAGCTTTCTTT.

The chain employs TRBV6-5 and TRBJ1-6; no clear D. This CDR3 has 13 residues. Germline V gene lookup returns CDR1 MNHEY and CDR2 SVGAGI. Trimming took 6 bases from V and 1 from J, leaving 4 bases between them. CDR3 bases: TGTGCCAGCAGCCGGTCCTATAATTCACCCCTCCACTTT. This gives the protein CASSRSYNSPLHF.

The chain combines TRBV18 with TRBJ2-1; 7 nucleotides match TRBD1. CDR1 is KGHSH and CDR2 is LQKENI in the germline V gene. The CDR3 runs to 16 residues. J lost 2 bases, V lost 1 base, and 5 bases had no gene match. The chain's CDR3 is CASSPQGAGAYNEQFF. CDR3 in DNA: TGTGCCAGCTCACCACAGGGGGCAGGAGCCTACAATGAGCAGTTCTTC.

The genes are TRBV5-1 and TRBJ2-7; 10 bases agree with TRBD1. The CDR3 is 15 amino acids. CDR1 and CDR2 from the germline V gene are SGHRS and YFSETQ. Trimming cost V 3 bases and J 6 bases; bases outside gene matches: 9. The chain's CDR3 is CASSSTGGARGEQYF. The DNA of the CDR3 is TGCGCCAGCAGCTCGACAGGGGGCGCCAGGGGCGAGCAGTACTTC.

V gene TRBV6-5 combines with J gene TRBJ1-3; no definite D call. Trimming removed 7 bases from V and 0 bases from J, with 7 bases in between. The CDR3 consists of 13 residues. Germline-derived CDR1 and CDR2 are MNHEY and SVGAGI. The CDR3 here is CASTGVSGNTIYF. DNA of the CDR3: TGTGCCAGCACTGGAGTCTCTGGAAACACCATATATTTT.

The chain uses TRBV6-2 or TRBV6-3 and TRBJ2-7; 9 bases fit TRBD1. Germline CDR1 is MNHEY and CDR2 is SVGEGT. This CDR3 region has 15 residues. V lost 4 bases to trimming and J lost 4 bases; unmatched junction nucleotides: 8. Written as DNA, the CDR3 is TGTGCCAGCAGTTGGACGGGACAGGGAGTATACGAGCAGTACTTC. This codes for CASSWTGQGVYEQYF.

The gene calls are TRBV19 and TRBJ2-2; 11 bases fit TRBD1. The CDR3 sequence is 16 residues long. Trimming at V came to 2 bases and at J to 5 bases, leaving 4 bases not matched to a gene. Germline V lookup: CDR1 LNHDA, CDR2 SQIVND (reference sequence). CDR3 protein: CASSIPRDRGTGELFF. The CDR3 nucleotides read TGTGCCAGTAGTATACCCCGGGACAGGGGGACCGGGGAGCTGTTTTTT.

The CDR3 sequence is CASSAGTSGNTIYF. CDR3 sequence (DNA): TGTGCCAGCAGCGCAGGGACTTCTGGAAACACCATATATTTT. This chain uses TRBV7-6 with TRBJ1-3, with D tentatively TRBD1 (5 bases). V lost 5 bases and J 1 base, leaving 9 bases between the germline ends. This CDR3 region has 14 residues. The germline V gene has CDR1 SGHVS and CDR2 FNYEAQ.

The chain carries TRBV11-1 and TRBJ1-5; unclear D gene. The V gene lost 5 bases and the J gene lost 3 bases, with 8 bases spanning the gap. The CDR3 contains 13 residues. Germline V gene data show CDR1 as SGHAT and CDR2 as FQDESV (reference sequence). The CDR3 protein is CASSSGVNQPQHF. The CDR3, as DNA: TGTGCCAGCAGCAGCGGGGTCAATCAGCCCCAGCATTTT.

The V and J genes are TRBV5-6 and TRBJ2-5; D is ambiguous. V was pared by 3 bases and J by 1 base, with 4 bases between. The germline gives CDR1 SGHDT, CDR2 YYEEEE. This CDR3 has 12 residues. The CDR3 protein is CASSWAQETQYF. As DNA, the CDR3 is TGTGCCAGCAGCTGGGCCCAAGAGACCCAGTACTTC. The full variable domain, completed using reference TRBV5-6 and TRBJ2-5, is DAGVTQSPTHLIKTRGQQVTLRCSPKSGHDTVSWYQQALGQGPQFIFQYYEEEERQRGNFPDRFSGHQFPNYSSELNVNALLLGDSALYLCASSWAQETQYFGPGTRLLVL.

This clone was recorded a few times. The genes are TRBV13 and TRBJ1-1; the match to TRBD1 covers 9 bases. Germline V lookup: CDR1 PRHDT, CDR2 FYEKMQ (reference sequence). With 0 bases clipped from V and 0 bases from J, the junction kept 2 bases outside the gene matches. The CDR3 is 16 amino acids. CDR3 sequence (DNA): TGTGCCAGCAGCTTAGGTGACAGGGGGGTGAACACTGAAGCTTTCTTT. It yields the protein CASSLGDRGVNTEAFF.

The chain has TRBV19 and TRBJ1-2; D not certain. Trimming removed 3 bases at V and 4 bases at J, with 15 bases between. CDR1 and CDR2 (germline): LNHDA, SQIVND (reference sequence). This CDR3 is 15 amino acids long. CDR3 loop: CASSMSGGTSYGYTF. CDR3 bases: TGTGCCAGTAGTATGAGTGGCGGAACTAGCTATGGCTACACCTTC.

This clone appeared once. Germline is not matched at one junction end, which may reflect a read error. V gene TRBV7-7 combines with J gene TRBJ2-2; 8 bases are a match to TRBD1. The CDR3 sequence is 15 residues long. CDR1 SSHAT and CDR2 FNYEAQ come from the germline V gene (reference sequence). The CDR3 region is CASSIGTGNTGELFF. In DNA, the CDR3 is TGTGCTAGCAGCATCGGGACAGGGAACACCGGGGAGCTGTTTTTT.

This clone was seen only a few times. The rearrangement uses TRBV6-5 and TRBJ2-7; D is uncertain. V was pared by 5 bases and J by 0 bases, with 11 bases between. The germline V gene has CDR1 MNHEY and CDR2 SVGAGI. The CDR3 extends over 14 amino acids. CDR3 sequence: CASSKRSSSYEQYF. In nucleotides, the CDR3 is TGTGCCAGCAGTAAGCGTAGTAGCTCCTACGAGCAGTACTTC.

The chain uses TRBV16 and TRBJ1-3; tentatively, D is TRBD1 (5 bases). The CDR3 sequence is 15 residues long. Trimming shortened V by 3 bases and J by 4 bases, and 13 bases separated the two germline ends. Germline-derived CDR1 and CDR2 are KGHSY and FQNENV. CDR3 sequence (DNA): TGTGCCAGCAGCCATGGGATACAGGAGGGAAACACCATATATTTT. Translated: CASSHGIQEGNTIYF.

The rearrangement uses TRBV12-3 or TRBV12-4 and TRBJ2-7, with D tentatively TRBD2 (5 bases). The CDR3 covers 12 residues. Trimming cost V 6 bases and J 1 base, with 7 bases left between them. In DNA form, the CDR3 reads TGTGCCAGCAGAAGGGAGTCCTACGAGCAGTACTTC. It yields the protein CASRRESYEQYF.

This sequence joins TRBV7-2 and TRBJ1-5; TRBD1 matches 9 bases. Germline-derived CDR1 and CDR2 are SGHTA and FQGNSA. J gave up 7 bases and V 2 bases, and 6 bases lay outside the gene matches. The CDR3 loop spans 15 amino acids. CDR3 region: CASSLSGQGGQPQHF. In DNA, the CDR3 is TGTGCCAGCAGCTTATCGGGACAGGGCGGGCAGCCCCAGCATTTT.

The chain couples TRBV19 to TRBJ1-4; 11 positions match TRBD1. Germline V gene sequence: CDR1 LNHDA, CDR2 SQIVND (reference sequence). CDR3 size: 16 residues. The V and J ends lost 5 bases and 4 bases, in that order; junction bases with no gene match: 6. The DNA of the CDR3 is TGTGCCAGTAGTCCCGGACAGGGGGCTTTTAATGAAAAACTGTTTTTT. Protein product: CASSPGQGAFNEKLFF.

This chain links TRBV19 with TRBJ1-2; D is unresolved. The length of the CDR3 is 15 residues. Germline V CDR1 and CDR2: LNHDA, SQIVND (reference sequence). Between the trimmed V and J ends, which lost 7 bases and 6 bases, there was a span of 21 bases. The CDR3 DNA follows: TGTGCCAGTAATTTCAACCCCCGGTCGGAGGATGGCTACACCTTC. As protein: CASNFNPRSEDGYTF. The full variable domain, with the rest looked up from reference TRBV19 and TRBJ1-2, is DGGITQSPKYLFRKEGQNVTLSCEQNLNHDAMYWYRQDPGQGLRLIYYSQIVNDFQKGDIAEGYSVSREKKESFPLTVTSAQKNPTAFYLCASNFNPRSEDGYTFGSGTRLTVV.

The CDR3 DNA reads as TGCGCCAGGGTAAGGACTAGCGGGGGGATGATGCAGTTCTTC. This encodes CARVRTSGGMMQFF. The chain has TRBV10-1 and TRBJ2-1, with 14 bases that match TRBD2. The CDR3 has 14 residues. Germline V gene lookup returns CDR1 WNHNN and CDR2 SYGVQD (reference sequence). Trimming cost V 9 bases and J 12 bases; bases outside gene matches: 10.

This chain connects TRBV27 to TRBJ1-6, with 7 nucleotides matching TRBD1. J gave up 2 bases and V 7 bases, and 5 bases lay outside the gene matches. The CDR3 runs to 15 residues. CDR1 is MNHEY, CDR2 SMNVEV, per germline (reference sequence). The CDR3 loop reads CASKGTAPYNSPLHF. The CDR3 region has the DNA TGTGCCAGCAAGGGGACAGCTCCCTATAATTCACCCCTCCACTTT.

This clone was observed a few times. This chain uses TRBV25-1 with TRBJ1-2, with D maybe TRBD1 (6 bases). The CDR3 has 13 amino acids. Germline assignment: CDR1 MGHDK and CDR2 SYGVNS. V shed 8 bases and J shed 2 bases, with 12 bases lying between them. CDR3 protein: CASGSQGNYGYTF. The CDR3 DNA reads as TGTGCCAGCGGTTCTCAGGGGAACTATGGCTACACCTTC.

This clone was seen more than once but under ten times. This CDR3 is also generated by other DNA sequences in the sample. V usage is TRBV3-1 (or the pseudogene TRBV3-2) and J usage is TRBJ2-2; TRBD1 aligns across 9 bases. Losses at the gene ends were 4 bases for V and 4 bases for J; bases not matched to a gene: 4. This CDR3 spans 15 amino acids. Germline V lookup: CDR1 LGHDT, CDR2 YNNKEL (reference sequence). CDR3 amino acids: CASSRGQGPTGELFF. DNA of the CDR3: TGTGCCAGCAGCCGAGGACAGGGGCCCACCGGGGAGCTGTTTTTT.

The J gene is TRBJ1-6, the V gene TRBV3-1 (or the pseudogene TRBV3-2); D is unclear. CDR1 and CDR2 from the germline V gene are LGHDT and YNNKEL (reference sequence). Deletions cut 4 bases from V and 7 bases from J, with 11 bases between. The CDR3 covers 14 residues. In DNA, the CDR3 is TGTGCCAGCAGCCCCAGACGGGAAAATTCACCCCTCCACTTT. Translated, it gives CASSPRRENSPLHF.